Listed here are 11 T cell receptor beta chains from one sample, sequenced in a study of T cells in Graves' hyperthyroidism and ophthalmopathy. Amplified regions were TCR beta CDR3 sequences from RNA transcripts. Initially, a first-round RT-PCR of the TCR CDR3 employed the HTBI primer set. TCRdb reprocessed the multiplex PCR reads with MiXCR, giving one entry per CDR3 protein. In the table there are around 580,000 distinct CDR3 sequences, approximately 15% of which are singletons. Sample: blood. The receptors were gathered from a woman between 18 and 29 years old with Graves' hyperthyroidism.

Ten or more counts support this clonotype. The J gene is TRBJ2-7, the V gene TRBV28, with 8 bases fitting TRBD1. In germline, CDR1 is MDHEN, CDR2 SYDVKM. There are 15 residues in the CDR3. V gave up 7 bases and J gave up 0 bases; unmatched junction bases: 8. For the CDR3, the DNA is TGTGCCAGCACCTTAGGACAGGGTAGCTCCTACGAGCAGTACTTC. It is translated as CASTLGQGSSYEQYF.

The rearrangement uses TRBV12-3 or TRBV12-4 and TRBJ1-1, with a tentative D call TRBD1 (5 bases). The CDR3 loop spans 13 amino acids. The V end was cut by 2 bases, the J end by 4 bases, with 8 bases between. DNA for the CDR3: TGTGCCAGCAGTTTATTGGGGCCCACTGAAGCTTTCTTT. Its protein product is CASSLLGPTEAFF.

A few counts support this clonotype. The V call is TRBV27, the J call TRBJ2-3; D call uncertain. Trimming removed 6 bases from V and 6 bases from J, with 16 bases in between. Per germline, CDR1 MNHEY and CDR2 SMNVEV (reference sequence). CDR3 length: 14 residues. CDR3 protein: CASSPRALWDTQYF. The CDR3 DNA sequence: TGTGCCAGCAGCCCCCGGGCCCTTTGGGATACGCAGTATTTT.

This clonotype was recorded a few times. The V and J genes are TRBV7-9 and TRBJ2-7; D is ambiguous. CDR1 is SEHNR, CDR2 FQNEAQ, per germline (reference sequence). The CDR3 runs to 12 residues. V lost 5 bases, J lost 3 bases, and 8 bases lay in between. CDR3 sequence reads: CASSQTNYEQYF. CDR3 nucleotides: TGTGCCAGCAGCCAGACGAACTACGAGCAGTACTTC. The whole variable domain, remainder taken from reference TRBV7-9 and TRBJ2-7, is DTGVSQNPRHKITKRGQNVTFRCDPISEHNRLYWYRQTLGQGPEFLTYFQNEAQLEKSRLLSDRFSAERPKGSFSTLEIQRTEQGDSAMYLCASSQTNYEQYFGPGTRLTVT.

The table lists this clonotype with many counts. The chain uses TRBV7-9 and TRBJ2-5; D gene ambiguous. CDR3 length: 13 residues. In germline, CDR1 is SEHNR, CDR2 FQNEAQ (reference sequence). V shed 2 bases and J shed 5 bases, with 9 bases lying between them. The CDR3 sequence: CASSLIPWETQYF. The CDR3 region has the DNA TGTGCCAGCAGCTTAATCCCCTGGGAGACCCAGTACTTC.

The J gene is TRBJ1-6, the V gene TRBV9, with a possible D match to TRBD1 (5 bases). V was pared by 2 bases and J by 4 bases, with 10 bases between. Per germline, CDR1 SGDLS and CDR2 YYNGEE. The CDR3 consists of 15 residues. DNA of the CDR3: TGTGCCAGCAGCGTGTCAGGGTCTTATAATTCACCCCTCCACTTT. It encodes CASSVSGSYNSPLHF.

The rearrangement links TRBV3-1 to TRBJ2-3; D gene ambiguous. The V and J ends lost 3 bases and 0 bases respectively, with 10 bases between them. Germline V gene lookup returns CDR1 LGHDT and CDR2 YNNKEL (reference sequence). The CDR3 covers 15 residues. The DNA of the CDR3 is TGTGCCAGCAGCCACACTCCGGCCAGCACAGATACGCAGTATTTT. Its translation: CASSHTPASTDTQYF.

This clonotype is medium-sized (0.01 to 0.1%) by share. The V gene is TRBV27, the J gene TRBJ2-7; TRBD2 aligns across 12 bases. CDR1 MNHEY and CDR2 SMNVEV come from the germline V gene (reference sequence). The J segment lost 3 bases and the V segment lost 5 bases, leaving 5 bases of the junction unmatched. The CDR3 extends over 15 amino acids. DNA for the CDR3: TGTGCCAGCAGTGCTTCGACTAGCGGGAGCTACGAGCAGTACTTC. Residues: CASSASTSGSYEQYF.

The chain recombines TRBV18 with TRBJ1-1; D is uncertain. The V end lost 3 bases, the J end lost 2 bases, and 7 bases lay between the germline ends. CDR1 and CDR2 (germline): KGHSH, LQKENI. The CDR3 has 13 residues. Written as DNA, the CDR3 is TGTGCCAGCTCACCGGAACCTAACACTGAAGCTTTCTTT. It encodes CASSPEPNTEAFF.

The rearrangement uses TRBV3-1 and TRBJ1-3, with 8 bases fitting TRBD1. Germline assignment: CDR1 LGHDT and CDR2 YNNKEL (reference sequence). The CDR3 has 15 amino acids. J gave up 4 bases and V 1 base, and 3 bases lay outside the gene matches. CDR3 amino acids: CASSQGTGWGNTIYF. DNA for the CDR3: TGTGCCAGCAGCCAAGGGACAGGGTGGGGAAACACCATATATTTT. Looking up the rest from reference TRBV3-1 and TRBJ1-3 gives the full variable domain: DTAVSQTPKYLVTQMGNDKSIKCEQNLGHDTMYWYKQDSKKFLKIMFSYNNKELIINETVPNRFSPKSPDKAHLNLHINSLELGDSAVYFCASSQGTGWGNTIYFGEGSWLTVV.

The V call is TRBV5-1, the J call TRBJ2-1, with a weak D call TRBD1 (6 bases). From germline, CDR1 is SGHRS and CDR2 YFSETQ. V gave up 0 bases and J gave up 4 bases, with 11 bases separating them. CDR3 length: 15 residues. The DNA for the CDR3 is TGCGCCAGCAGCTTGGGGGGGCGGTTTTACAATGAGCAGTTCTTC. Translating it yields CASSLGGRFYNEQFF.